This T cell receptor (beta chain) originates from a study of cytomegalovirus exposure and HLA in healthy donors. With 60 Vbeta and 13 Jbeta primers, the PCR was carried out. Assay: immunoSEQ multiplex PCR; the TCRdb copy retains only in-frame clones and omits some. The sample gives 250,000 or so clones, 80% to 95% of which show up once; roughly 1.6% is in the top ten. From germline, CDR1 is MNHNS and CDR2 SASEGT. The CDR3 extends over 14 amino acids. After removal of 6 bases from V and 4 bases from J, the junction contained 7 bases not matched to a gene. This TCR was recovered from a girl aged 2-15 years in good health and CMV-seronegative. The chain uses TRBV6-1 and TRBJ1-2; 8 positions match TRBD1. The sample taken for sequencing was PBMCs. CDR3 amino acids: CASSDRGGGYGYTF. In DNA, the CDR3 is TGTGCCAGCAGCGACAGGGGAGGGGGCTATGGCTACACCTTC.